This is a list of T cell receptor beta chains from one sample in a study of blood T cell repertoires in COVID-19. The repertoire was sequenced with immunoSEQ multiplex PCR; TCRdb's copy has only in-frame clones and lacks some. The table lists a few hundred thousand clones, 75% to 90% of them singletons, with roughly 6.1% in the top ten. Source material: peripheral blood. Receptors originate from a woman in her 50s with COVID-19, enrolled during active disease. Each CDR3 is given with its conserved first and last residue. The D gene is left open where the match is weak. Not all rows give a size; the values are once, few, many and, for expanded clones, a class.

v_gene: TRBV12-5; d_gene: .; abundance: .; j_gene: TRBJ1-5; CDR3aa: CASGLGQNQPQHF; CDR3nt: TGTGCTAGTGGTTTGGGACAAAATCAGCCCCAGCATTTT
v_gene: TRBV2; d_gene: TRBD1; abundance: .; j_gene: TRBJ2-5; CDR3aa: CASGTDETQYF; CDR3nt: TGTGCCAGCGGGACAGATGAGACCCAGTACTTC
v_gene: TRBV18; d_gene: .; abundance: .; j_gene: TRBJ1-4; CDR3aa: CASSPPIQGRGEKLFF; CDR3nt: TGTGCCAGCTCACCACCGATCCAGGGAAGGGGTGAAAAACTGTTTTTT
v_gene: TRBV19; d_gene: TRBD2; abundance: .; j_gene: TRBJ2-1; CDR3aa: CASSIQGLAGYNEQFF; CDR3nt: TGTGCCAGTAGTATTCAAGGACTAGCGGGGTACAATGAGCAGTTCTTC
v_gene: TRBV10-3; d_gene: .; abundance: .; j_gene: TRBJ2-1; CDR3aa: CAISGSASSYNEQFF; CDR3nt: TGTGCCATCAGTGGTTCAGCTAGCTCCTACAATGAGCAGTTCTTC
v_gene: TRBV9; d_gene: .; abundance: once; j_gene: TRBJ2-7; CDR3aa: CASSAEGTTYEQYF; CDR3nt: TGTGCCAGCAGCGCGGAGGGAACCACCTACGAGCAGTACTTC
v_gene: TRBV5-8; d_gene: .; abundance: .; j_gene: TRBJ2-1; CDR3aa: CASPLEPYNEQFF; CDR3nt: TGTGCCAGCCCCCTAGAACCCTACAATGAGCAGTTCTTC
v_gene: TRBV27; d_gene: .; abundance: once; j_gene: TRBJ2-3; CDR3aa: CASSISPVELTQYF; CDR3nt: TGTGCCAGCAGTATCTCCCCAGTGGAGTTAACGCAGTATTTT
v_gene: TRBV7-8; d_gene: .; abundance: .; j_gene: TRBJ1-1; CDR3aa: CASSFQEMNTEAFF; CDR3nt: TGTGCCAGCAGCTTTCAGGAAATGAACACTGAAGCTTTCTTT
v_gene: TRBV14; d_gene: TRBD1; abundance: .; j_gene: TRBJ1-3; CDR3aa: CASSLTGGTGNTIYF; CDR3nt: TGTGCCAGCAGCCTGACAGGGGGGACTGGAAACACCATATATTTT
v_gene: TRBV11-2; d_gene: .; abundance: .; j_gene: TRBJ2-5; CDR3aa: CASSLGAYQETQYF; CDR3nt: TGTGCCAGCAGCTTAGGGGCATACCAAGAGACCCAGTACTTC
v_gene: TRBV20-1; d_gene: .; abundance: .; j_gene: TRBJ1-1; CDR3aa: CSPPVTGAFF; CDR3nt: TGCAGTCCCCCCGTCACTGGAGCTTTCTTT
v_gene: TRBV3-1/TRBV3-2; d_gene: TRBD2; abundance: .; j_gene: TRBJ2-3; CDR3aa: CASSQSRLAGGADTQYF; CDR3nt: TGTGCCAGCAGCCAGAGTAGGCTAGCGGGAGGGGCAGATACGCAGTATTTT
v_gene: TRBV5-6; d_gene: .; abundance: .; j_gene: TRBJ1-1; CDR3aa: CASSPGVGRMNTEAFF; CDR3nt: TGTGCCAGCAGCCCGGGGGTGGGAAGGATGAACACTGAAGCTTTCTTT
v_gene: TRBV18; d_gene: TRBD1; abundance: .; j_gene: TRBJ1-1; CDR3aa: CASSPLGQAATEAFF; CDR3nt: TGTGCCAGCTCACCACTAGGACAGGCGGCGACTGAAGCTTTCTTT
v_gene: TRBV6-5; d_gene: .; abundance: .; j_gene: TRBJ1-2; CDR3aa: CASTRTLDYGYTF; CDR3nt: TGTGCCAGCACACGCACTTTAGACTATGGCTACACCTTC
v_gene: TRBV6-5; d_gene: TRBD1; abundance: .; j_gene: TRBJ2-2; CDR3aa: CASRPGQGGTGELFF; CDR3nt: TGTGCCAGCAGGCCGGGACAGGGTGGAACCGGGGAGCTGTTTTTT
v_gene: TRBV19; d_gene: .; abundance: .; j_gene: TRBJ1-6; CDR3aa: CASSIPATGYNSPLHF; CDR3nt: TGTGCCAGTAGTATTCCCGCGACAGGTTATAATTCACCCCTCCACTTT
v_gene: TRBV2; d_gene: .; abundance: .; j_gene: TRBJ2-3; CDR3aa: CASSEEMGGSTDTQYF; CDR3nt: TGTGCCAGCAGTGAAGAAATGGGAGGTAGCACAGATACGCAGTATTTT
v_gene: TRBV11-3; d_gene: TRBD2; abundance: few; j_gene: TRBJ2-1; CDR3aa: CASSPYPGTSGYNEQFF; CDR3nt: TGTGCCAGCAGCCCCTACCCCGGGACTAGCGGATACAATGAGCAGTTCTTC
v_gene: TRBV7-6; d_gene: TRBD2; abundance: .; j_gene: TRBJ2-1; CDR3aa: CASRAGGPYNEQFF; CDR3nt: TGTGCCAGCCGGGCGGGAGGGCCTTATAATGAGCAGTTCTTC
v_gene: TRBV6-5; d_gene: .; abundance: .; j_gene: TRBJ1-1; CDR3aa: CASSRGGTMNTEAFF; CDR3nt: TGTGCCAGCAGTCGGGGGGGTACAATGAACACTGAAGCTTTCTTT
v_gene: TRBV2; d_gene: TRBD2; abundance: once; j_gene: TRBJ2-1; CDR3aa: CASSERGGAVNEQFF; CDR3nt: TGTGCCAGCAGTGAACGGGGGGGAGCGGTAAACGAGCAGTTCTTC
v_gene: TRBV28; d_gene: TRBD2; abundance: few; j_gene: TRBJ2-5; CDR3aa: CASSLQREGRETQYF; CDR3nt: TGTGCCAGCAGTTTACAGCGGGAGGGCCGAGAGACCCAGTACTTC
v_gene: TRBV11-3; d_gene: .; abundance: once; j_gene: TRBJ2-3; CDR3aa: CASSFPGAPGDTQYF; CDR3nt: TGTGCCAGCAGCTTCCCTGGAGCCCCCGGGGATACGCAGTATTTT
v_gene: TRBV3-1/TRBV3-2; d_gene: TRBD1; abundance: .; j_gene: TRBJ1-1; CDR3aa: CASSQDFGQGSTEAFF; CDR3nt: TGTGCCAGCAGCCAAGATTTCGGACAGGGGAGCACTGAAGCTTTCTTT
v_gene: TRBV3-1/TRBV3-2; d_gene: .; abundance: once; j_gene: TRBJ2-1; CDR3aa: CASSPSNSRVSYNEQFF; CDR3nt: TGTGCCAGCAGCCCCTCGAATAGCAGAGTCTCCTACAATGAGCAGTTCTTC
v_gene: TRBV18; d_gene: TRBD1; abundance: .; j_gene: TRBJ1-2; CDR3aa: CASSMTGYKGYTF; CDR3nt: TGTGCCAGCTCAATGACAGGGTATAAAGGCTACACCTTC
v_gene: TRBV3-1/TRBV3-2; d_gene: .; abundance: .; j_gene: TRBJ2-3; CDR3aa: CASSPRARGTDTQYF; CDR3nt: TGTGCCAGCAGTCCCCGCGCCCGGGGCACAGATACGCAGTATTTT
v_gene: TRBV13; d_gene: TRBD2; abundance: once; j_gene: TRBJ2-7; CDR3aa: CASSYPGTSGEQYF; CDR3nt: TGTGCCAGCAGCTACCCCGGGACTAGCGGCGAGCAGTACTTC
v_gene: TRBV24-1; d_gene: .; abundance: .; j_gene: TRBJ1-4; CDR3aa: CATSVGGANEKLFF; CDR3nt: TGTGCCACCAGTGTGGGAGGGGCTAATGAAAAACTGTTTTTT
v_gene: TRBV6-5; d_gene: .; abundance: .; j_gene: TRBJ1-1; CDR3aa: CASRTGLNTEAFF; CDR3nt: TGTGCCAGCAGAACAGGGCTTAACACTGAAGCTTTCTTT
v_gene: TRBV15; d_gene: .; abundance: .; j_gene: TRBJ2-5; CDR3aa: CATSNGRREETQYF; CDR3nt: TGTGCCACCAGCAACGGGCGGAGGGAAGAGACCCAGTACTTC
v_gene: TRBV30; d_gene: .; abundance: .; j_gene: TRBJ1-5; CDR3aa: CAWSLVTGQPQHF; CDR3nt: TGTGCCTGGAGTCTGGTAACAGGTCAGCCCCAGCATTTT
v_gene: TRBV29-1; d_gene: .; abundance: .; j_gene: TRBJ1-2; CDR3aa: CSATRGNYGYTF; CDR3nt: TGCAGCGCCACCCGGGGGAACTATGGCTACACCTTC
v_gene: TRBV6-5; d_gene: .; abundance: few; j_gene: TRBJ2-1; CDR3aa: CASSYDRGGWNEQFF; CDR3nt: TGTGCCAGCAGTTACGACAGGGGAGGGTGGAATGAGCAGTTCTTC
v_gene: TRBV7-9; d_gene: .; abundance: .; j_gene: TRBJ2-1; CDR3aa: CASSPRDFYNEQFF; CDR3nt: TGTGCCAGCAGCCCGAGGGACTTCTACAATGAGCAGTTCTTC
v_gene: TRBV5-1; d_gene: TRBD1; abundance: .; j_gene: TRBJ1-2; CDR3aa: CASSSSSGTANYGYTF; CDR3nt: TGCGCCAGCAGCTCGTCCTCCGGGACAGCTAACTATGGCTACACCTTC
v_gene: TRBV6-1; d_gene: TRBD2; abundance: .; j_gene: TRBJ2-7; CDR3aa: CASSEVAGGSYEQYF; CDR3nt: TGTGCCAGCAGTGAAGTTGCGGGAGGTTCCTACGAGCAGTACTTC
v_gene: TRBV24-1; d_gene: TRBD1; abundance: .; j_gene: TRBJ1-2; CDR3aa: CATSEGTGSGKDGYTF; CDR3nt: TGTGCCACCAGTGAGGGGACAGGTAGTGGTAAGGATGGCTACACCTTC
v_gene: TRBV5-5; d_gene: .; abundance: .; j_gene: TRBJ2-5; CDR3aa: CASSLRWANQETQYF; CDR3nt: TGTGCCAGCAGCTTGCGTTGGGCAAACCAAGAGACCCAGTACTTC
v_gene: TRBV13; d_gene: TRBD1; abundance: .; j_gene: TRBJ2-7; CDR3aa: CASSLRDRRMYEQYF; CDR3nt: TGTGCCAGCAGCCTCCGGGACAGGAGGATGTACGAGCAGTACTTC
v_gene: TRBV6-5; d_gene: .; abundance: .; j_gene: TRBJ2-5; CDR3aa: CASNPHRRYQETQYF; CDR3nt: TGTGCCAGCAATCCACACAGACGGTACCAAGAGACCCAGTACTTC
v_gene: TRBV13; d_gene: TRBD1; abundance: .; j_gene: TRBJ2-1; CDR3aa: CASSPRLNRGVYNEQFF; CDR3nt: TGTGCCAGCAGCCCCCGGCTCAACAGGGGCGTTTACAATGAGCAGTTCTTC
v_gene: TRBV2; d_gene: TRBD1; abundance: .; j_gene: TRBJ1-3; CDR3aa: CASSAQGSGNTIYF; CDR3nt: TGTGCCAGCAGTGCACAGGGGTCTGGAAACACCATATATTTT
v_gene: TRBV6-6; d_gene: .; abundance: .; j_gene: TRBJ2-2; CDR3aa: CASRTGASENTGELFF; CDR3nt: TGTGCCAGCAGGACCGGGGCTAGCGAAAACACCGGGGAGCTGTTTTTT
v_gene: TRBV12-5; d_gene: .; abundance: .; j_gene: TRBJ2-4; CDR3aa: CASGLGGRNIQYF; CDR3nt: TGTGCTAGTGGTTTAGGGGGTAGAAACATTCAGTACTTC
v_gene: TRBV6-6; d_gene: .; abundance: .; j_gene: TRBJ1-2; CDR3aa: CASSSIIECTF; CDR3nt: TGTGCCAGCAGTTCCATAATCGAGTGCACCTTC
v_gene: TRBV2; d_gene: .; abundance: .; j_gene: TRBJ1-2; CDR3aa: CASSGGNNYGYTF; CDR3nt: TGTGCCAGCAGTGGAGGGAACAACTATGGCTACACCTTC
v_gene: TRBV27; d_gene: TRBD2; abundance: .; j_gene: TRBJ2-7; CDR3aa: CASSQGLAGPNPYEQYF; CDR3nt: TGTGCCAGCAGCCAGGGACTAGCGGGACCGAATCCCTACGAGCAGTACTTC
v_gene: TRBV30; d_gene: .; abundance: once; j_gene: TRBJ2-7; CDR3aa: CAWSVRGPYEQYF; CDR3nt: TGTGCCTGGAGTGTACGGGGTCCCTACGAGCAGTACTTC
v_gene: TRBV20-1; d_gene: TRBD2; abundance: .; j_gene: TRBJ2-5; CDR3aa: CSASPASGRWETQYF; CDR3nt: TGCAGTGCTAGTCCTGCTAGCGGGAGATGGGAGACCCAGTACTTC